These T cell receptor beta chains were read from a single sample in a study of cytomegalovirus exposure and HLA in healthy donors. Here immunoSEQ multiplex PCR was the method, and the copy in TCRdb shows in-frame clones only, minus some. The table lists 100,000 to 150,000 clones, approximately 80% of them singletons. The specimen was PBMCs. Receptors originate from a human donor in good health. CDR3s include the opening cysteine and the closing phenylalanine or tryptophan. The order of the fields is V gene, D gene, J gene, clone size, CDR3 protein, CDR3 DNA. D genes are given only for firm matches. Clone size is not always given. Where it is, it says once, few, many or a class for expanded clones.

TRBV5-4	TRBD1	TRBJ1-1	once	CASSWGQPNTEAFF	TGTGCCAGCAGCTGGGGACAGCCCAACACTGAAGCTTTCTTT
TRBV7-2	-	TRBJ2-3	-	CASSFWGGPTDTQYF	TGTGCCAGCAGCTTTTGGGGGGGGCCCACAGATACGCAGTATTTT
TRBV7-7	TRBD1	TRBJ2-7	-	CASSLRGTGDQPRYEQYF	TGTGCTAGCAGCTTACGAGGGACAGGGGATCAGCCTCGTTACGAGCAGTACTTC
TRBV7-9	TRBD1	TRBJ1-1	-	CASRTRDRIEAFF	TGTGCCAGCAGAACTAGGGACAGAATTGAAGCTTTCTTT
TRBV2	TRBD1	TRBJ2-5	once	CASSEFKGQGARVMETQYF	TGTGCCAGCAGTGAATTCAAAGGACAGGGGGCTAGGGTAATGGAGACCCAGTACTTC
TRBV2	TRBD1	TRBJ1-1	-	CASSPRDSLMNTEAFF	TGTGCCAGCAGTCCCCGGGACAGCTTAATGAACACTGAAGCTTTCTTT
TRBV28	TRBD1	TRBJ2-7	-	CASSSYRGLVNEQYF	TGTGCCAGCAGTTCCTACAGGGGGCTGGTAAACGAGCAGTACTTC
TRBV28	-	TRBJ1-1	once	CASSLGTAMNTEAFF	TGTGCCAGCAGTTTAGGTACAGCCATGAACACTGAAGCTTTCTTT
TRBV28	-	TRBJ1-4	-	CASSFRQTATHEKLFF	TGTGCCAGCAGTTTTCGGCAGACTGCAACTCATGAAAAACTGTTTTTT
TRBV10-3	-	TRBJ1-1	-	CAIGPGAETEAFF	TGTGCCATCGGTCCAGGGGCGGAGACTGAAGCTTTCTTT
TRBV10-2	TRBD2	TRBJ2-1	-	CASTRGLAGYNEQFF	TGCGCCAGCACGAGAGGACTAGCGGGATACAATGAGCAGTTCTTC
TRBV4-1	-	TRBJ2-7	-	CASSHIWEGELYEQYF	TGCGCCAGCAGCCACATCTGGGAGGGGGAGCTTTACGAGCAGTACTTC
TRBV6-1	-	TRBJ2-3	once	CASSGRDFTDTQYF	TGTGCCAGCAGTGGCAGGGACTTCACAGATACGCAGTATTTT
TRBV4-1	-	TRBJ1-6	-	CASSQDVGAGTYNSPLHF	TGCGCCAGCAGCCAAGATGTGGGGGCAGGGACCTATAATTCACCCCTCCACTTT
TRBV21-1	-	TRBJ2-1	-	CAKKSGGNTQFF	TGTGCCAAAAAAAGCGGGGGTAATACTCAGTTCTTC
TRBV10-3	-	TRBJ2-1	-	CAISESVHNEQFF	TGTGCCATCAGTGAGTCCGTCCACAATGAGCAGTTCTTC
TRBV19	-	TRBJ1-2	-	CASSGWTRTYYGYTF	TGTGCCAGTAGTGGATGGACACGGACGTACTATGGCTACACCTTC
TRBV2	-	TRBJ1-3	-	CASSEGGLSGNTIYF	TGTGCCAGCAGTGAAGGCGGGTTATCTGGAAACACCATATATTTT
TRBV5-6	TRBD1	TRBJ1-6	-	CASSIETGLDSPLHF	TGTGCCAGCAGCATAGAGACAGGGTTGGATTCACCCCTCCACTTT
TRBV15	-	TRBJ1-6	-	CATSRLAGVSPLHF	TGTGCCACCAGCAGATTGGCAGGGGTCTCACCCCTCCACTTT
TRBV4-3	TRBD2	TRBJ2-7	-	CASSQQLAGAYEQYF	TGCGCCAGCAGCCAACAATTAGCGGGGGCTTACGAGCAGTACTTC
TRBV19	TRBD1	TRBJ1-5	-	CATSGQGLVGSNQPQHF	TGTGCCACCTCGGGACAGGGGTTAGTAGGCAGCAATCAGCCCCAGCATTTT
TRBV29-1	-	TRBJ2-3	-	CSVEETWQAGTSTDTQYF	TGCAGCGTTGAAGAAACGTGGCAGGCGGGTACTAGCACAGATACGCAGTATTTT
TRBV6-1	TRBD1	TRBJ2-7	-	CASSPGQTVSYEQYF	TGTGCCAGCAGCCCGGGACAGACAGTCTCCTACGAGCAGTACTTC
TRBV6-1	TRBD1	TRBJ2-1	-	CASSTPQGGNEQFF	TGTGCCAGCAGTACGCCACAGGGGGGCAATGAGCAGTTCTTC
TRBV11-3	-	TRBJ2-1	-	CASSFSAVGGEQFF	TGTGCCAGCAGCTTTTCGGCGGTCGGCGGTGAGCAGTTCTTC
TRBV21-1	-	TRBJ1-5	-	CASSTTQGKGNQPQHF	TGTGCCAGCAGCACTACCCAGGGTAAGGGCAATCAGCCCCAGCATTTT
TRBV11-2	-	TRBJ1-4	-	CASSFSGGEKLFF	TGTGCCAGCAGCTTTTCCGGGGGTGAAAAACTGTTTTTT
TRBV9	-	TRBJ1-1	-	CASSAGGSEAFF	TGTGCCAGCAGCGCCGGCGGATCCGAAGCTTTCTTT
TRBV9	TRBD2	TRBJ2-3	-	CASSATIAGYTDTQYF	TGTGCCAGCAGCGCTACTATAGCGGGGTACACAGATACGCAGTATTTT
TRBV5-1	-	TRBJ1-4	few	CASKEVTATNEKLFF	TGCGCCAGCAAGGAAGTGACAGCAACTAATGAAAAACTGTTTTTT